This T cell receptor (beta chain) was sequenced for a study of control samples from healthy donors and cancer patients. This CDR3 has 15 residues. The V and J ends lost 0 bases and 5 bases respectively, with 13 bases between them. Germline values: CDR1 PRHDT, CDR2 FYEKMQ (reference sequence). Method: immunoSEQ multiplex PCR; TCRdb's copy keeps in-frame clones and lacks some. Of about 98,000 clones in the sample, roughly four fifths were seen once. Specimen: blood. The receptor's source is a man between 60 and 75 years old in good health. The chain has TRBV13 and TRBJ1-2, with D perhaps TRBD1 (5 bases). This CDR3 reads CASSLGTRGGYGYTF. CDR3 nucleotide sequence: TGTGCCAGCAGCTTAGGCACGCGGGGCGGGTATGGCTACACCTTC.